The clone carrying this T cell receptor beta chain was detected only once. Its cognate antigen is unknown. Germline CDR1 reads LNHDA; CDR2 reads SQIVND (reference sequence). V lost 6 bases and J 3 bases, leaving 12 bases between the germline ends. This CDR3 contains 14 residues. The sample originates from a study of cytomegalovirus exposure and HLA in healthy donors. Researchers ran the PCR with 60 Vbeta and 13 Jbeta primers. Some clones are missing from TCRdb's copy, which holds only in-frame ones; the method was immunoSEQ multiplex PCR. The sample contains 90,000 or so clones, about 80% of which appear only once. Regarding the study as a whole: For TCR beta chains, V- and J-gene trimming was later linked to a missense DCLRE1C variant. A few of the chains that were CMV-associated were confirmed in vitro to be specific for CMV antigens. The dataset shows that most TCR sequences were rare, while some public TCRs occurred in many donors. A later analysis linked more than 15,000 TCR beta sequences to HLA alleles at 0.05 false discovery rate.

The chain couples TRBV19 to TRBJ2-1; D perhaps matches TRBD1 (6 bases). The sequence derives from a man in his forties or fifties in good health and CMV-seropositive. Sequenced: PBMCs. The CDR3 region has the DNA TGTGCCAGTAGCAGGGACACTGTCTACAATGAGCAGTTCTTC. Amino acid sequence: CASSRDTVYNEQFF.